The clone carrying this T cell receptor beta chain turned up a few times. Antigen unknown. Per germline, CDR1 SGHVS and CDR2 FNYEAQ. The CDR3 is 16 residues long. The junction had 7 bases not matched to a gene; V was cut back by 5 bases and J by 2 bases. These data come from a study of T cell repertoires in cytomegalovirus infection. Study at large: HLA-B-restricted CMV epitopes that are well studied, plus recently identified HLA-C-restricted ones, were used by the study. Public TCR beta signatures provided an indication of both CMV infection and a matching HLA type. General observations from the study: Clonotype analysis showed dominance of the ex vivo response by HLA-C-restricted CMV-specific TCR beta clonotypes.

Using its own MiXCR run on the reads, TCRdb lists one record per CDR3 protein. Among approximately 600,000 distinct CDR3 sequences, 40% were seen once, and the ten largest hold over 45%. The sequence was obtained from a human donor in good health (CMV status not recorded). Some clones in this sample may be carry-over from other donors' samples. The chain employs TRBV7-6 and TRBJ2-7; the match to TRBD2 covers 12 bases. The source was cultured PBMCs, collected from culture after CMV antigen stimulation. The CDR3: CASSLRLAGAPYEQYF. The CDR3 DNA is TGTGCCAGCAGCCTAAGACTAGCGGGGGCCCCCTACGAGCAGTACTTC.